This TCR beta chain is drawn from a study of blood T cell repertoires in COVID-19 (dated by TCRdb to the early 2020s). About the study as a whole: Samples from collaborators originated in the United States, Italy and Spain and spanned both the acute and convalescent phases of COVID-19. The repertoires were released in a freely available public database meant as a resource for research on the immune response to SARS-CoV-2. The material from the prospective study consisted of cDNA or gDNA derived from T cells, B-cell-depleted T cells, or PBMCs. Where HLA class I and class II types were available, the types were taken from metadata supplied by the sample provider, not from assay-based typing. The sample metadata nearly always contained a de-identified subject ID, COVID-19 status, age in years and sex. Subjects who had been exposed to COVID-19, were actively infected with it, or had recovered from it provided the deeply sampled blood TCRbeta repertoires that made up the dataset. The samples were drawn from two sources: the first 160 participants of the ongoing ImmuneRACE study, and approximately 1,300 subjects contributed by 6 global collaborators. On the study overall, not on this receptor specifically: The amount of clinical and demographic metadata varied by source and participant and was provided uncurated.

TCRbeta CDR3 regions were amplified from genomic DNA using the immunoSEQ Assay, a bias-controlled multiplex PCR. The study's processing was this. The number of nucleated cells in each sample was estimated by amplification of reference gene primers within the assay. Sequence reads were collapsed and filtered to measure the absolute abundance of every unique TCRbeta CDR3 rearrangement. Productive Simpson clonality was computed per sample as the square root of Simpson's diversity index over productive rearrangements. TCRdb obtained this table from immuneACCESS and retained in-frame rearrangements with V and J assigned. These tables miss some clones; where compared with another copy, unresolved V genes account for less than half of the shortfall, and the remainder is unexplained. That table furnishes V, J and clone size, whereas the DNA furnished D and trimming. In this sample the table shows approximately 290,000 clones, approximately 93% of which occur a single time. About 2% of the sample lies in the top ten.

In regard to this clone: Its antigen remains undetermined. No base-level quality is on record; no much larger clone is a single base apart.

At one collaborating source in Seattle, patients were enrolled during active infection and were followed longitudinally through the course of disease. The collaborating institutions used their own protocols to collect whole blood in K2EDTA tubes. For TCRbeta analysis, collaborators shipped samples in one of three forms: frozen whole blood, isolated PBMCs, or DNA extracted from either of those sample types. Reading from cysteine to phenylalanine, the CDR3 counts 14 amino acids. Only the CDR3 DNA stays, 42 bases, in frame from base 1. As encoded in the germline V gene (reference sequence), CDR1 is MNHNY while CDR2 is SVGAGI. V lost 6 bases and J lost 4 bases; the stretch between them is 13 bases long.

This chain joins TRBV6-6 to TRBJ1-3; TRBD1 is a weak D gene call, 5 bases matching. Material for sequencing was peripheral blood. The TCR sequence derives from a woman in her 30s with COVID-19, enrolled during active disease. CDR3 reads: CASRTGLRGNTIYF. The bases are TGTGCCAGCAGAACGGGACTCAGAGGAAACACCATATATTTT.